Below, 16 T cell receptor beta chains from the same sample are listed, as sequenced in a study of early T cells in non-severe SARS-CoV-2 infection. A single record per CDR3 protein comes from TCRdb applying MiXCR to the 5' RACE reads. In the table there are roughly 64,000 distinct CDR3 sequences, approximately 11% of which are singletons. The starting material was whole blood, obtained at baseline. Receptors were obtained from an adult who was a healthcare worker with PCR-confirmed SARS-CoV-2 infection or an uninfected control (not recorded which).

The gene calls are TRBV12-3 or TRBV12-4 and TRBJ1-1; D possibly corresponds to TRBD1 (5 bases). V shed 11 bases and J shed 11 bases, with 18 bases lying between them. The length of the CDR3 is 11 residues. DNA of the CDR3: TGTGCCCGGGGGTGGGGAAATTGTGCTTTCTTT. It translates to CARGWGNCAFF.

The gene calls are TRBV4-3 and TRBJ1-2, with D hard to call. Trimming shortened V by 4 bases and J by 4 bases, and 16 bases separated the two germline ends. CDR3 length equals 15 residues. The germline V gene encodes CDR1 LGHNA and CDR2 YSLEER. CDR3 nucleotides: TGCGCCAGCAGCCCGACTCCAGCGTCTATCTATGGCTACACCTTC. As protein: CASSPTPASIYGYTF.

This clonotype was counted between two and nine times. The V call is TRBV5-1, the J call TRBJ2-1; TRBD2 aligns across 7 bases. The CDR3 has 15 amino acids. The V gene's germline CDR1 is SGHRS and CDR2 YFSETQ. V was clipped by 0 bases and J by 7 bases; unmatched bases: 7. The chain's CDR3 is CASSLGTQLANEQFF. CDR3 in DNA: TGCGCCAGCAGCTTGGGGACCCAACTAGCGAATGAGCAGTTCTTC.

Only a few counts were recorded for this clonotype. CDR3 sequence: CAARQSESNQPQHF. CDR3 coding DNA: TGTGCCGCGCGGCAGAGTGAGAGCAATCAGCCCCAGCATTTT. This chain links TRBV19 with TRBJ1-5, with D uncertain. This CDR3 contains 14 residues. V was clipped by 11 bases and J by 1 base, with 15 bases between them. Germline CDR1 reads LNHDA; CDR2 reads SQIVND (reference sequence).

The chain recombines TRBV3-1 with TRBJ2-2; D is unclear. V lost 3 bases and J lost 5, with 4 bases in between. CDR1 and CDR2 (germline): LGHDT, YNNKEL (reference sequence). This CDR3 comprises 12 residues. The CDR3 DNA sequence: TGTGCCAGCAGCCATCGTACCGGGGAGCTGTTTTTT. Its protein is CASSHRTGELFF.

Many counts were recorded for this clonotype. The chain joins TRBV29-1 to TRBJ2-1; TRBD2 agrees at 8 bases. Trimming cost V 1 base and J 4 bases; bases outside gene matches: 15. This CDR3 has 18 amino acids. The germline V gene encodes CDR1 SQVTM and CDR2 ANQGSEA. The CDR3 spells CSVEGVLGAGGRYNEQFF. The CDR3 coding sequence is TGCAGCGTTGAAGGAGTCCTTGGGGCGGGGGGACGTTACAATGAGCAGTTCTTC.

The rearrangement links TRBV29-1 to TRBJ1-1; maybe TRBD1 (5 bases). V was clipped by 5 bases and J by 3 bases, with 13 bases between them. Germline V lookup: CDR1 SQVTM, CDR2 ANQGSEA. This CDR3 has 13 amino acids. This chain's CDR3 is CSVSGGQYTEAFF. DNA for the CDR3: TGCAGCGTTAGCGGGGGTCAGTACACTGAAGCTTTCTTT.

This clonotype came up a few times. The J gene is TRBJ2-5, the V gene TRBV12-3 or TRBV12-4; D uncertain. The V gene lost 3 bases and the J gene lost 1 base, with 6 bases spanning the gap. The CDR3 has 13 residues. Written as DNA, the CDR3 is TGTGCCAGCAGTTTGGACCGCCAAGAGACCCAGTACTTC. Its translation: CASSLDRQETQYF.

This clonotype has only a few counts. The V call is TRBV18, the J call TRBJ1-1; D possibly corresponds to TRBD1 (5 bases). Trimming stripped 5 bases from V and 8 bases from J, with 9 bases between. CDR1 is KGHSH and CDR2 is LQKENI in the germline V gene. The CDR3 consists of 11 residues. The CDR3 sequence is CASSGTTEAFF. For the CDR3, the DNA is TGTGCCAGCTCAGGGACGACCGAAGCTTTCTTT.

This clonotype was recorded many times. The rearrangement links TRBV30 to TRBJ2-3; 15 nucleotides line up with TRBD2. Germline V CDR1 and CDR2: GTSNPN, SVGIG (reference sequence). With V trimmed by 4 bases and J by 2 bases, 10 bases remained unmatched. The CDR3 spans 18 residues. The CDR3 bases are TGTGCCTGGACCCCCGGGACTAGCGGGGGGATATACACAGATACGCAGTATTTT. This sequence encodes CAWTPGTSGGIYTDTQYF.

This clonotype has only one observation. The V gene is TRBV12-3 or TRBV12-4, the J gene TRBJ2-1; tentatively, D is TRBD1 or TRBD2 (5 bases each). This CDR3 comprises 12 residues. Between the trimmed V and J ends, which lost 6 bases and 10 bases, there was a span of 13 bases. The CDR3 protein is CASSRDPAEQFF. The CDR3 nucleotides read TGTGCCAGCAGCAGGGACCCGGCGGAGCAGTTCTTC.

This clonotype was detected a few times. The chain links TRBV27 to TRBJ2-5; a possible D gene is TRBD1 (5 bases). V was pared by 5 bases and J by 5 bases, with 18 bases between. CDR3 length: 15 residues. Per germline, CDR1 MNHEY and CDR2 SMNVEV (reference sequence). As DNA, the CDR3 is TGTGCCAGCAGTACGGACATATCGCCAAGGGAGACCCAGTACTTC. Its protein product is CASSTDISPRETQYF.

This sequence joins TRBV7-8 and TRBJ1-3; a possible D gene is TRBD1 (5 bases). V was cut by 7 bases and J by 0 bases, with 10 bases left in between. The CDR3 extends over 14 amino acids. Germline CDR1 SGHVS, CDR2 FQNEAQ. CDR3 sequence (DNA): TGTGCCAGCATGACAGAAGTCTCTGGAAACACCATATATTTT. It yields the protein CASMTEVSGNTIYF.

Ten or more counts support this clonotype. The chain combines TRBV15 with TRBJ1-5; D not certain. This CDR3 is 17 amino acids long. CDR1 and CDR2 from the germline V gene are LNHNV and YYDKDF (reference sequence). Trimming took off 4 bases at V and 0 bases at J, with 16 bases between the two ends. The chain's CDR3 is CATSTRFPVNSNQPQHF. CDR3 DNA sequence: TGTGCCACCAGCACCAGATTCCCAGTAAATAGCAATCAGCCCCAGCATTTT. The full variable domain, rest sourced from reference TRBV15 and TRBJ1-5, is DAMVIQNPRYQVTQFGKPVTLSCSQTLNHNVMYWYQQKSSQAPKLLFHYYDKDFNNEADTPDNFQSRRPNTSFCFLDIRSPGLGDTAMYLCATSTRFPVNSNQPQHFGDGTRLSIL.

This clonotype was seen more than once but under ten times. J is TRBJ2-3 and V is TRBV2; 7 bases match TRBD1. This CDR3 comprises 13 residues. The junction had 6 bases not matched to a gene; V was cut back by 9 bases and J by 3 bases. CDR1 and CDR2 (germline): SNHLY, FYNNEI. The CDR3 DNA follows: TGTGCCAGTGACAGGGAGTGGACAGATACGCAGTATTTT. It is translated as CASDREWTDTQYF.

This clonotype was counted ten times or more. This chain joins TRBV4-3 and TRBJ2-5; 9 bases are a match to TRBD2. Trimming took 4 bases from V and 4 from J; bases not matched to a gene: 10. Per germline, CDR1 LGHNA and CDR2 YSLEER. The CDR3 covers 16 residues. Here the CDR3 DNA reads TGCGCCAGCAGCCCCCGCGGTAGCGGGGGCGTAGAGACCCAGTACTTC. Translated, it gives CASSPRGSGGVETQYF.